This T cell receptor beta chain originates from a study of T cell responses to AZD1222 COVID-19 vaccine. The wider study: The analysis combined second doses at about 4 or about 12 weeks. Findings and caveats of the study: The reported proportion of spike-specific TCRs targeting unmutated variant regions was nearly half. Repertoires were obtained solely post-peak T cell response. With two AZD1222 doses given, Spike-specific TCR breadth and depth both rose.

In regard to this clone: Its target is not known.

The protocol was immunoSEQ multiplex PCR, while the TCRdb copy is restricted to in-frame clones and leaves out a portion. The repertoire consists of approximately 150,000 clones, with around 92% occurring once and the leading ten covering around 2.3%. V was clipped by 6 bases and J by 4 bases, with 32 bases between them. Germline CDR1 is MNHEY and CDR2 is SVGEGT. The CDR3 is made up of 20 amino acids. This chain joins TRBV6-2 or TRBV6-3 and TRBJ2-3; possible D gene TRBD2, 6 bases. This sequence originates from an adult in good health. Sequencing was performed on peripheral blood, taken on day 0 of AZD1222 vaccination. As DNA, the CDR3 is TGTGCCAGCAGCTTTATCCCGATGCGCCTCATAGCGGAGCATTCAGATACGCAGTATTTT. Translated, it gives CASSFIPMRLIAEHSDTQYF.